The present TCR beta chain was sequenced within a study of shared clonotypes between healthy human individuals. Study information: The study drew on two women and a few men aged 18 to 49 as donors.

Here immunoSEQ multiplex PCR was the method, and the copy in TCRdb shows in-frame clones only, minus some. Seen here are roughly 2 million clones, approximately 95% observed once, and the top ten hold more than 0.1%. This CDR3 comprises 14 residues. Per the germline V gene, CDR1 is MNHEY and CDR2 is SVGAGI. The ends were cut back, 5 bases at V and 0 bases at J, with 10 bases in the middle. The specimen sequenced was naive CD4+ T cells sorted from blood. Specified subset: CD45RA+ positively selected. The sequence was collected from a man between 18 and 35 years old in good health. This chain uses TRBV6-5 with TRBJ1-1, with D perhaps matching TRBD1 (5 bases). The CDR3 DNA is TGTGCCAGCAGTAACCCGACAGTGAACACTGAAGCTTTCTTT. Encoded protein: CASSNPTVNTEAFF.